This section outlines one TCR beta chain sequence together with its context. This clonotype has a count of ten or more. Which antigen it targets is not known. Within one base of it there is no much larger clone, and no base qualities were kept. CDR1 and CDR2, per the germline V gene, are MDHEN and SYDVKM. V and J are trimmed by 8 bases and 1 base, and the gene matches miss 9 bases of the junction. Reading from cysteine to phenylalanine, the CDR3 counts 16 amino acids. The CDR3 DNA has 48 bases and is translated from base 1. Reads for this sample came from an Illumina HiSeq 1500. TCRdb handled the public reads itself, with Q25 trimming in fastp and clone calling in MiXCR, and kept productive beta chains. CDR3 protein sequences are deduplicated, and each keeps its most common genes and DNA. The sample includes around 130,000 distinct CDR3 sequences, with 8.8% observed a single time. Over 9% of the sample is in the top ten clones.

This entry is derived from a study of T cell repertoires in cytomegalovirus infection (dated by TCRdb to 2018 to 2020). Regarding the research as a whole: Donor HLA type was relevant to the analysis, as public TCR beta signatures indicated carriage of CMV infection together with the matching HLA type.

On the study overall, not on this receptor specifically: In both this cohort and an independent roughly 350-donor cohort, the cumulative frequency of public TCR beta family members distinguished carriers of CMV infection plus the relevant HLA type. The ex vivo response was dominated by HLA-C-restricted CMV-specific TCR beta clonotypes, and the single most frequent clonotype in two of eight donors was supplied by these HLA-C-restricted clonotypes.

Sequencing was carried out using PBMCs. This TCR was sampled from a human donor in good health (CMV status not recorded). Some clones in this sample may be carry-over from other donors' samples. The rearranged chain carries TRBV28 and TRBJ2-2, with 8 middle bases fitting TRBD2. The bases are TGTGCCAGCCGTCCCCTAGCGGGCCAGAACACCGGGGAGCTGTTTTTT. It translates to CASRPLAGQNTGELFF.